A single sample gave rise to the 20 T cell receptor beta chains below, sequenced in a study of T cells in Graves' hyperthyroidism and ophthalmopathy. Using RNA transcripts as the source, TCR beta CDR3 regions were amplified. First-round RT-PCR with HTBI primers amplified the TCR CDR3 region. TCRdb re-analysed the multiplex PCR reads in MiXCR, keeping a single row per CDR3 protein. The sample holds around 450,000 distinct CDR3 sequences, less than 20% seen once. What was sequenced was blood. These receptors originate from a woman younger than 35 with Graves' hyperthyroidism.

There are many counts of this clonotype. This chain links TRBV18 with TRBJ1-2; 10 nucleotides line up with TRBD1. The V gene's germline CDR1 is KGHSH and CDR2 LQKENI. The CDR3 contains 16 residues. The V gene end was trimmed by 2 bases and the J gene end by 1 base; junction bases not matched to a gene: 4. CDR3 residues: CASSPSRDRGNYGYTF. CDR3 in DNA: TGTGCCAGCTCACCATCTCGGGACAGGGGTAACTATGGCTACACCTTC.

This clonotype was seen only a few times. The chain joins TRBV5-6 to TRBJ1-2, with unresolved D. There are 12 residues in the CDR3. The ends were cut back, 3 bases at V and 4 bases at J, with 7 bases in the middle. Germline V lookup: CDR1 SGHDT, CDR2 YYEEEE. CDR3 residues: CASSSPSYGYTF. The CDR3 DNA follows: TGTGCCAGCAGCTCTCCATCCTATGGCTACACCTTC.

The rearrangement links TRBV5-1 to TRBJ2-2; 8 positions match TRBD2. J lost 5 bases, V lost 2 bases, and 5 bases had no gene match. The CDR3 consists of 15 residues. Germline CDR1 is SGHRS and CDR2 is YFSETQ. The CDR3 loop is CASSFTSGQTGELFF. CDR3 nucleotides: TGCGCCAGCAGCTTCACTAGCGGTCAAACCGGGGAGCTGTTTTTT.

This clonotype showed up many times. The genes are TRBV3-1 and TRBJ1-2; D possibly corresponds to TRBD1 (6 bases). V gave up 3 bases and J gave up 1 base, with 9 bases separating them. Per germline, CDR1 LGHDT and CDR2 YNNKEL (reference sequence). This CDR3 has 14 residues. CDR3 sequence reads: CASSQNRDNYGYTF. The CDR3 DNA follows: TGTGCCAGCAGCCAGAACAGGGATAACTATGGCTACACCTTC.

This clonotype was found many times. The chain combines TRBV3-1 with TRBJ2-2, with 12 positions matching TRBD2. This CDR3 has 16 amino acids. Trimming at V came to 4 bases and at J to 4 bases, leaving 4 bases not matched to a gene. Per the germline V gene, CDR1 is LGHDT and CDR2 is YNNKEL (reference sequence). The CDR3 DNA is TGTGCCAGCAGCCCACTAGCGGGAGGACGCACCGGGGAGCTGTTTTTT. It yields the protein CASSPLAGGRTGELFF. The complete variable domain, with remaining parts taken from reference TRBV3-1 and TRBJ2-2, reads DTAVSQTPKYLVTQMGNDKSIKCEQNLGHDTMYWYKQDSKKFLKIMFSYNNKELIINETVPNRFSPKSPDKAHLNLHINSLELGDSAVYFCASSPLAGGRTGELFFGEGSRLTVL.

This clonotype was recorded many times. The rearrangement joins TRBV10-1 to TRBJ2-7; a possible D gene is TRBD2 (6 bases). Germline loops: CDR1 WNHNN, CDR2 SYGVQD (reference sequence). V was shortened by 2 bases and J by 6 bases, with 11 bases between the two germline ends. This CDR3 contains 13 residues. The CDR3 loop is CASSEPGVSEQYF. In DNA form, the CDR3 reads TGCGCCAGCAGTGAGCCGGGGGTCTCCGAGCAGTACTTC.

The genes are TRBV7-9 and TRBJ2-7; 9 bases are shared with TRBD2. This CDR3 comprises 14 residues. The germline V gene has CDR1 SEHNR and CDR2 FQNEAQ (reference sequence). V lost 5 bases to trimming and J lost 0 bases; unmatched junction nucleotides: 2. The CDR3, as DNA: TGTGCCAGCAGCAAAGCGGGGGGCTCCTACGAGCAGTACTTC. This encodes CASSKAGGSYEQYF. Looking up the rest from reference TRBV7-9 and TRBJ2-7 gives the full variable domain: DTGVSQNPRHKITKRGQNVTFRCDPISEHNRLYWYRQTLGQGPEFLTYFQNEAQLEKSRLLSDRFSAERPKGSFSTLEIQRTEQGDSAMYLCASSKAGGSYEQYFGPGTRLTVT.

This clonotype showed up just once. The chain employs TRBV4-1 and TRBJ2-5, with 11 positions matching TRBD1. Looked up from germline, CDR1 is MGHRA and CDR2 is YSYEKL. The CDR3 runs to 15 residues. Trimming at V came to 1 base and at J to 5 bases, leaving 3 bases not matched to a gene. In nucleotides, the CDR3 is TGCGCCAGCAGCCAAGGGACAGGGGGCGCGGAGACCCAGTACTTC. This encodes CASSQGTGGAETQYF.

The CDR3 is CATSDLQGTIYF. The CDR3 nucleotides read TGTGCCACCAGTGATTTGCAGGGTACCATATATTTT. This chain links TRBV24-1 with TRBJ1-3, with TRBD1 as a possible D gene (5 bases). With 0 bases removed from V and 10 bases from J, the gap between germline ends came to 6 bases. Per germline, CDR1 KGHDR and CDR2 SFDVKD. CDR3 length: 12 residues.

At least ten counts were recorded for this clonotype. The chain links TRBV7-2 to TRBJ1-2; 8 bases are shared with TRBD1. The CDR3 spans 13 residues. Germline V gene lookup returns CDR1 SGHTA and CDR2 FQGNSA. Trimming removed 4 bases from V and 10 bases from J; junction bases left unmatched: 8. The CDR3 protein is CASSSDRVGDYTF. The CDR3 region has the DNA TGTGCCAGCAGCTCGGACAGGGTGGGTGACTACACCTTC.

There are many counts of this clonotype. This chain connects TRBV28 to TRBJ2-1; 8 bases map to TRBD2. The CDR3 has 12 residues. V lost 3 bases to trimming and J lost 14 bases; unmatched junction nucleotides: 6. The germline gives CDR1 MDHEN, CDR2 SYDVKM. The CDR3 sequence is CASSFSGVGEFF. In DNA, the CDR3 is TGTGCCAGCAGTTTTAGCGGGGTCGGGGAGTTCTTC.

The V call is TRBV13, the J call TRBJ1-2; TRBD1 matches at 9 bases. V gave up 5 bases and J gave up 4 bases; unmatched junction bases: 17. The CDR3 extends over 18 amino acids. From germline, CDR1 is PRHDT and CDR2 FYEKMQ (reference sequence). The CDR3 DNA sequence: TGTGCCAGCAGCCCGGGGAGGACAGGGGTAGCCCTTAGCTATGGCTACACCTTC. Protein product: CASSPGRTGVALSYGYTF. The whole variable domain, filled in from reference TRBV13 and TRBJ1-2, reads AAGVIQSPRHLIKEKRETATLKCYPIPRHDTVYWYQQGPGQDPQFLISFYEKMQSDKGSIPDRFSAQQFSDYHSELNMSSLELGDSALYFCASSPGRTGVALSYGYTFGSGTRLTVV.

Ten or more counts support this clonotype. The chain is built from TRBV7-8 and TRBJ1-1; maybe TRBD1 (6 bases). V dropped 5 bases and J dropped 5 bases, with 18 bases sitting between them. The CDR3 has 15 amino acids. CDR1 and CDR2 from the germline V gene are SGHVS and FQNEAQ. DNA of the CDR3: TGTGCCAGCAGCCCCCCGTCCCCGAGGGGGACTGAAGCTTTCTTT. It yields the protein CASSPPSPRGTEAFF.

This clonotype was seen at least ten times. Written as DNA, the CDR3 is TGCAGTGCTAGACGGAGGGGGACAAACTCCTACAATGAGCAGTTCTTC. The encoded protein is CSARRRGTNSYNEQFF. The chain is built from TRBV20-1 and TRBJ2-1, with D perhaps matching TRBD1 or TRBD2 (6 bases each). Trimming left V 2 bases short and J 0 bases short, with 14 bases between. Germline V gene data show CDR1 as DFQATT and CDR2 as SNEGSKA (reference sequence). The CDR3 consists of 16 residues.

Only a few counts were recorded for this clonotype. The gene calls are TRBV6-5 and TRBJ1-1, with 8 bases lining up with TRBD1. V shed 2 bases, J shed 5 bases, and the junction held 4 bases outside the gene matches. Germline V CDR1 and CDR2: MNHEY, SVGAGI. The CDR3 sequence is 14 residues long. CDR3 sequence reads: CASSYGRGRTEAFF. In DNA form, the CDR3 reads TGTGCCAGCAGTTACGGCAGGGGGCGGACTGAAGCTTTCTTT.

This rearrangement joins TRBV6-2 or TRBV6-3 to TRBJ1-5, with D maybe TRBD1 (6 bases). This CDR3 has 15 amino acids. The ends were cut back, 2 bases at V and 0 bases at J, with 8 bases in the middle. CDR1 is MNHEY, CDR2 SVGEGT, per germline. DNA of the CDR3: TGTGCCAGCAGTTACAGGGGGAATAGCAATCAGCCCCAGCATTTT. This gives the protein CASSYRGNSNQPQHF.

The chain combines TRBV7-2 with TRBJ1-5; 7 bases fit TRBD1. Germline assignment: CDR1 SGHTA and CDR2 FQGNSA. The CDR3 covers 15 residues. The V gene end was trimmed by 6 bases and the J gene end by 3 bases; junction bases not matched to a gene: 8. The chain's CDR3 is CASSFTGTANQPQHF. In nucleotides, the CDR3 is TGTGCCAGCAGTTTCACCGGGACAGCCAATCAGCCCCAGCATTTT.

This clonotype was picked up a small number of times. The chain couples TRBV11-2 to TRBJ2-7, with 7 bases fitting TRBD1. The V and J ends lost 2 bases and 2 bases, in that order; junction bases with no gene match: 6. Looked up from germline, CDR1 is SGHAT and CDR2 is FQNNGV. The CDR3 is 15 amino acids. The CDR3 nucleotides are TGTGCCAGCAGCTTAAATTCCGACAGGGCCTACGAGCAGTACTTC. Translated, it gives CASSLNSDRAYEQYF.

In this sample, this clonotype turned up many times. CDR3 sequence reads: CASSFDSQETQYF. CDR3 nucleotides: TGTGCCAGCAGCTTTGACAGCCAAGAGACCCAGTACTTC. V is TRBV7-2 and J is TRBJ2-5, with a possible D match to TRBD1 (5 bases). CDR3 length: 13 residues. Germline-derived CDR1 and CDR2 are SGHTA and FQGNSA. The germline V and J ends were trimmed by 3 bases and 1 base, with 6 bases remaining between them.

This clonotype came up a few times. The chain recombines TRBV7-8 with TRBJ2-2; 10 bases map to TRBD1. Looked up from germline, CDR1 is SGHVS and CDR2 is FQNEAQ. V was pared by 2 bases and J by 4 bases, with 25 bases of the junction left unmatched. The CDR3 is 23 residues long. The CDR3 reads CASSLLWFSRDRGPRNLTGELFF. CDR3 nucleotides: TGTGCCAGCAGCTTATTGTGGTTTTCTCGGGACAGGGGCCCTCGGAATCTCACCGGGGAGCTGTTTTTT.